The 27 T cell receptor beta chains below all came from one sample that was sequenced in a study of CD4 T cells in relation to SARS-CoV-2 and coronaviruses. The unexposed donors gave CD4+ T cells in 2011-2018, prior to COVID-19. The cells were cultured for under twelve days before CD4+ T cells were isolated. Sequenced by immunoSEQ multiplex PCR; TCRdb stores in-frame clones only, minus some. The sample comprises more than 15,000 clones, about 79% of which are singletons, and around 9.9% rests with the top ten. No cognate antigen is known for these TCRs. The sample was CD4+ T cells from PBMCs, cultured in vitro. Receptors were obtained from a human donor in good health.

J is TRBJ2-1 and V is TRBV5-1; D gene uncertain. Germline assignment: CDR1 SGHRS and CDR2 YFSETQ. The CDR3 extends over 17 amino acids. Deletions cut 1 base from V and 1 base from J, with 15 bases between. The CDR3 sequence is CASSLSWAGDSYNEQFF. DNA of the CDR3: TGCGCCAGCAGCTTGAGTTGGGCTGGAGATTCCTACAATGAGCAGTTCTTC. The full variable domain, its missing parts supplied by reference TRBV5-1 and TRBJ2-1, is KAGVTQTPRYLIKTRGQQVTLSCSPISGHRSVSWYQQTPGQGLQFLFEYFSETQRNKGNFPGRFSGRQFSNSRSEMNVSTLELGDSALYLCASSLSWAGDSYNEQFFGPGTRLTVL.

The chain combines TRBV6-5 with TRBJ2-7; D could derive from TRBD1 or TRBD2 (5 bases each). The germline V and J ends were trimmed by 5 bases and 0 bases, with 14 bases remaining between them. The CDR3 runs to 15 residues. From germline, CDR1 is MNHEY and CDR2 SVGAGI. The CDR3 DNA is TGTGCCAGCAGTCCCTCCCCAGGGACCTCCTACGAGCAGTACTTC. This gives the protein CASSPSPGTSYEQYF.

This rearrangement joins TRBV6-2 or TRBV6-3 to TRBJ2-2; D might be TRBD2 (6 bases). The CDR3 consists of 15 residues. Trimming removed 3 bases from V and 5 bases from J, with 13 bases in between. Germline V gene sequence: CDR1 MNHEY, CDR2 SVGEGT. In nucleotides, the CDR3 is TGTGCCAGCAGTTATTGGGCGGGAAGAACCGGGGAGCTGTTTTTT. It is translated as CASSYWAGRTGELFF.

This clone was picked up a small number of times. The chain couples TRBV18 to TRBJ2-2; 13 bases align to TRBD2. Unmatched junction bases numbered 2, after V lost 1 base and J lost 6 bases. This CDR3 has 16 amino acids. Germline V gene data show CDR1 as KGHSH and CDR2 as LQKENI. The CDR3 loop reads CASSPRTSGRAGELFF. Here the CDR3 DNA reads TGTGCCAGCTCACCACGGACTAGCGGGAGAGCCGGGGAGCTGTTTTTT. The complete variable domain, with remaining parts taken from reference TRBV18 and TRBJ2-2, reads NAGVMQNPRHLVRRRGQEARLRCSPMKGHSHVYWYRQLPEEGLKFMVYLQKENIIDESGMPKERFSAEFPKEGPSILRIQQVVRGDSAAYFCASSPRTSGRAGELFFGEGSRLTVL.

The sample holds a few counts of this clone. V is TRBV4-2 and J is TRBJ2-2, with unresolved D. The V and J ends lost 0 bases and 15 bases respectively, with 17 bases between them. Germline V gene lookup returns CDR1 LGHNA and CDR2 YNFKEQ. The CDR3 extends over 14 amino acids. CDR3 sequence (DNA): TGTGCCAGCAGCCAAGATTTAGGGCTTCCTACGATGTTTTTT. It encodes CASSQDLGLPTMFF.

The rearrangement joins TRBV9 to TRBJ2-7, with D perhaps being TRBD1 or TRBD2 (6 bases each). This CDR3 region has 14 residues. Trimming shortened V by 0 bases and J by 4 bases, and 11 bases separated the two germline ends. Germline V CDR1 and CDR2: SGDLS, YYNGEE. CDR3 loop: CASSVEGGLYEQYF. CDR3 DNA sequence: TGTGCCAGCAGCGTAGAAGGGGGGCTGTACGAGCAGTACTTC.

V and J are TRBV7-2 and TRBJ2-5; D is perhaps TRBD2 (5 bases). CDR1 and CDR2 (germline): SGHTA, FQGNSA. The V gene lost 1 base and the J gene lost 5 bases, with 20 bases spanning the gap. CDR3 length: 17 residues. CDR3 in DNA: TGTGCCAGCAGCTTAGACCCCCTCGGAGGAGGTCGGGAGACCCAGTACTTC. Translated, it gives CASSLDPLGGGRETQYF.

This chain joins TRBV3-1 (or the pseudogene TRBV3-2) and TRBJ2-3, with TRBD2 matching over 7 bases. In germline, CDR1 is LGHDT, CDR2 YNNKEL (reference sequence). The CDR3 has 15 amino acids. The V segment lost 0 bases and the J segment 1 base; nucleotides outside the gene matches: 1. This CDR3 reads CASSQDAGGTDTQYF. In DNA form, the CDR3 reads TGTGCCAGCAGCCAAGATGCGGGGGGCACAGATACGCAGTATTTT.

This clone was recorded only once. The chain uses TRBV2 and TRBJ2-3; 7 bases line up with TRBD2. The CDR3 sequence is 13 residues long. CDR1 SNHLY and CDR2 FYNNEI come from the germline V gene. With 3 bases clipped from V and 3 bases from J, the junction kept 0 bases outside the gene matches. The CDR3 DNA is TGTGCCAGCAGTGAGGGGGGGACAGATACGCAGTATTTT. It is translated as CASSEGGTDTQYF.

This clone has more than one count but fewer than ten. The CDR3 reads CASSQPGKGIDSPLHF. DNA of the CDR3: TGTGCCAGCAGCCAGCCGGGCAAGGGAATCGATTCACCCCTCCACTTT. The rearrangement uses TRBV4-2 and TRBJ1-6; no clear D gene. The CDR3 has 16 residues. CDR1 and CDR2 (germline): LGHNA, YNFKEQ. V was clipped by 3 bases and J by 8 bases, with 17 bases between them.

V gene TRBV9 combines with J gene TRBJ2-7; no reliable D call. CDR3 length: 13 amino acids. Trimming pared 3 bases from V and 7 bases from J, leaving 14 bases between. Germline V gene sequence: CDR1 SGDLS, CDR2 YYNGEE. DNA of the CDR3: TGTGCCAGCAGCGCTGACCCCATGGGAGAGCAGTACTTC. Encoded protein: CASSADPMGEQYF.

V and J are TRBV9 and TRBJ1-6; D gene uncertain. The CDR3 is 15 amino acids. V dropped 0 bases and J dropped 7 bases, with 11 bases sitting between them. Germline-derived CDR1 and CDR2 are SGDLS and YYNGEE. The CDR3 region is CASSVDSFPNSPLHF. CDR3 coding DNA: TGTGCCAGCAGCGTAGACTCTTTCCCCAATTCACCCCTCCACTTT.

This chain joins TRBV3-1 (or the pseudogene TRBV3-2) and TRBJ2-2, with D maybe TRBD1 (6 bases). The germline V gene encodes CDR1 LGHDT and CDR2 YNNKEL (reference sequence). The CDR3 loop spans 16 amino acids. V lost 2 bases and J 7 bases, leaving 17 bases between the germline ends. The CDR3 coding sequence is TGTGCCAGCAGCCAACTGACAGGTCGCGTAGTCGGGGAGCTGTTTTTT. Its protein product is CASSQLTGRVVGELFF.

The chain couples TRBV5-1 to TRBJ2-5; tentative D call: TRBD2 (7 bases). CDR1 and CDR2 (germline): SGHRS, YFSETQ. The CDR3 sequence is 16 residues long. With 0 bases removed from V and 4 bases from J, the gap between germline ends came to 16 bases. Here the CDR3 reads CASSLGVGGVRETQYF. CDR3 in DNA: TGCGCCAGCAGCTTGGGTGTAGGGGGGGTACGAGAGACCCAGTACTTC.

The chain combines TRBV18 with TRBJ1-4; D is unresolved. V lost 6 bases, J lost 2 bases, and 10 bases lay in between. The CDR3 runs 14 residues. Looked up from germline, CDR1 is KGHSH and CDR2 is LQKENI. The CDR3 reads CASSPTVTNEKLFF. CDR3 coding DNA: TGTGCCAGCTCCCCGACCGTGACTAATGAAAAACTGTTTTTT.

In this sample, this clone turned up a few times. This chain links TRBV5-4 with TRBJ1-1, with D unclear. The germline V and J ends were trimmed by 3 bases and 1 base, with 7 bases remaining between them. The CDR3 runs to 13 residues. The germline V gene has CDR1 SGHNT and CDR2 YYREEE (reference sequence). CDR3 amino acids: CASSSFGNTEAFF. The DNA of the CDR3 is TGTGCCAGCAGCTCCTTCGGGAACACTGAAGCTTTCTTT.

The chain is built from TRBV7-3 and TRBJ2-1, with 12 bases matching TRBD2. The CDR3 has 15 residues. V lost 1 base, J lost 7 bases, and 2 bases stayed unmatched. CDR1 and CDR2 (germline): SGHTA, FQGTGA. CDR3 sequence reads: CASSLKLAGGNEQFF. The CDR3 bases are TGTGCCAGCAGCTTAAAACTAGCGGGAGGTAATGAGCAGTTCTTC.

The genes are TRBV2 and TRBJ1-5, with 12 bases aligning to TRBD1. Trimming removed 6 bases from V and 6 bases from J; junction bases left unmatched: 3. This CDR3 is 14 amino acids long. Germline V gene lookup returns CDR1 SNHLY and CDR2 FYNNEI. Written as DNA, the CDR3 is TGTGCCAGCAGGGGACAGGGGGCACCTCAGCCCCAGCATTTT. Amino acids: CASRGQGAPQPQHF.

This clone appeared a few times. This chain connects TRBV10-3 to TRBJ1-5; tentative D call: TRBD1 (5 bases). V lost 0 bases to trimming and J lost 3 bases, with 9 bases between them. The CDR3 contains 15 residues. The germline gives CDR1 ENHRY, CDR2 SYGVKD. As DNA, the CDR3 is TGTGCCATCAGTGAGTCGGACAAGGCCAATCAGCCCCAGCATTTT. Amino acids: CAISESDKANQPQHF.

V usage is TRBV2 and J usage is TRBJ2-7; unclear D gene. The length of the CDR3 is 13 residues. CDR1 is SNHLY, CDR2 FYNNEI, per germline. The V gene lost 5 bases and the J gene lost 2 bases, with 10 bases spanning the gap. This CDR3 reads CASSLNNAYEQYF. CDR3 DNA sequence: TGTGCCAGCAGTCTGAACAACGCCTACGAGCAGTACTTC. The variable domain in full, with the rest retrieved from reference TRBV2 and TRBJ2-7, is EPEVTQTPSHQVTQMGQEVILRCVPISNHLYFYWYRQILGQKVEFLVSFYNNEISEKSEIFDDQFSVERPDGSNFTLKIRSTKLEDSAMYFCASSLNNAYEQYFGPGTRLTVT.

The chain couples TRBV2 to TRBJ2-1; D gene ambiguous. This CDR3 region has 14 residues. Germline loops: CDR1 SNHLY, CDR2 FYNNEI. V lost 8 bases to trimming and J lost 6 bases, with 17 bases between them. The CDR3: CASSREATANEQFF. CDR3 coding DNA: TGTGCCAGCTCCCGAGAGGCCACGGCCAATGAGCAGTTCTTC.

The V gene is TRBV4-2, the J gene TRBJ1-2; maybe TRBD1 (6 bases). This CDR3 contains 15 residues. Trimming removed 1 base at V and 4 bases at J, with 13 bases between. The V gene's germline CDR1 is LGHNA and CDR2 YNFKEQ. In DNA form, the CDR3 reads TGTGCCAGCAGCCAAGCAGGGGATCAGGCCTATGGCTACACCTTC. It yields the protein CASSQAGDQAYGYTF.

The chain couples TRBV5-5 to TRBJ2-7, with D uncertain. The CDR3 runs 12 residues. Deletions cut 7 bases from V and 3 bases from J, with 11 bases between. Germline V gene sequence: CDR1 SGHKS, CDR2 YYEKEE (reference sequence). In DNA, the CDR3 is TGTGCCAGCTCCACACTACTCTACGAGCAGTACTTC. Residues: CASSTLLYEQYF. Together with reference TRBV5-5 and TRBJ2-7, the CDR3 gives the full variable domain: DAGVTQSPTHLIKTRGQQVTLRCSPISGHKSVSWYQQVLGQGPQFIFQYYEKEERGRGNFPDRFSARQFPNYSSELNVNALLLGDSALYLCASSTLLYEQYFGPGTRLTVT.

The chain is built from TRBV30 and TRBJ2-7; D is ambiguous. The CDR3 has 12 amino acids. The ends were cut back, 2 bases at V and 6 bases at J, with 11 bases in the middle. Germline V gene lookup returns CDR1 GTSNPN and CDR2 SVGIG (reference sequence). The CDR3, as DNA: TGTGCCTGGAGTCGTTGGGCTCCCGAGCAGTACTTC. Translating it yields CAWSRWAPEQYF.

The chain couples TRBV19 to TRBJ1-2; 9 bases match TRBD1. Germline V gives CDR1 LNHDA, CDR2 SQIVND (reference sequence). CDR3 length: 14 amino acids. Trimming took 4 bases from V and 8 from J; bases not matched to a gene: 8. The CDR3 region is CASSTTGTGYGYTF. CDR3 coding DNA: TGTGCCAGTAGTACTACCGGGACAGGGTACGGCTACACCTTC.

The CDR3 spells CASSYRHYGYTF. The CDR3 DNA follows: TGTGCCAGCAGTTACCGACACTATGGCTACACCTTC. The V call is TRBV6-2 or TRBV6-3, the J call TRBJ1-2; no reliable D call. The CDR3 length is 12 residues. V was trimmed by 2 bases and J by 3 bases, leaving 4 bases between them. Looked up from germline, CDR1 is MNHEY and CDR2 is SVGEGT.

The chain employs TRBV20-1 and TRBJ2-7; no clear D. The CDR3 is made up of 11 amino acids. The V gene's germline CDR1 is DFQATT and CDR2 SNEGSKA (reference sequence). V lost 6 bases to trimming and J lost 2 bases, with 8 bases between them. The CDR3 nucleotides are TGCAGTGCACTCGATACCTACGAGCAGTACTTC. Translation: CSALDTYEQYF.